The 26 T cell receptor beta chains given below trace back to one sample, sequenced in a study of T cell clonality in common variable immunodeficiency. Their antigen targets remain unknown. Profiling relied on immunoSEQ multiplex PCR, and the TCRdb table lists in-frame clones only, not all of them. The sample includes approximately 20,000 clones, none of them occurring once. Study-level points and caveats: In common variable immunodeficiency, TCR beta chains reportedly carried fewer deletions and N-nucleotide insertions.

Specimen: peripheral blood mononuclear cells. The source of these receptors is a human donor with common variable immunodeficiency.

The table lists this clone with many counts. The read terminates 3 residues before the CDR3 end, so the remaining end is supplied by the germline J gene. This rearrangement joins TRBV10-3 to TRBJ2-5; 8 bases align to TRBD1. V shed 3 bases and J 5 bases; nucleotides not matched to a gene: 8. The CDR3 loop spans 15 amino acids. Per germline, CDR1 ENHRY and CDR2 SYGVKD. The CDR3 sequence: CAISDPTGVEETQYF. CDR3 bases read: TGTGCCATCAGTGATCCGACAGGGGTCGAGGAGACC.

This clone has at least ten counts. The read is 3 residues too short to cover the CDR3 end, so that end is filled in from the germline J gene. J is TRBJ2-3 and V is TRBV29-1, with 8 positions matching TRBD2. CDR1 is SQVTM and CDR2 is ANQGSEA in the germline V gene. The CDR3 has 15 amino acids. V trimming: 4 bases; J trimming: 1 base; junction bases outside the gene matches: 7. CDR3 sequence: CSVGPSGSGTDTQYF. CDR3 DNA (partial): TGCAGCGTTGGCCCAAGCGGGAGTGGCACAGATACG.

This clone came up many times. The sequenced CDR3 bases are TGTGCCAGCAGCCCTGGACTAGCGGGAGTCGTTTCGGAG. The encoded protein is CASSPGLAGVVSE. The entire CDR3 is CASSPGLAGVVSELFF. The V and J genes are TRBV9 and TRBJ2-2; 13 bases line up with TRBD2. The sequence runs out 3 residues before the end of the CDR3; the remainder is reconstructed from the germline J gene. Germline V gene data show CDR1 as SGDLS and CDR2 as YYNGEE. The CDR3 totals 16 residues. V lost 4 bases, J lost 10 bases, and 10 bases stayed unmatched.

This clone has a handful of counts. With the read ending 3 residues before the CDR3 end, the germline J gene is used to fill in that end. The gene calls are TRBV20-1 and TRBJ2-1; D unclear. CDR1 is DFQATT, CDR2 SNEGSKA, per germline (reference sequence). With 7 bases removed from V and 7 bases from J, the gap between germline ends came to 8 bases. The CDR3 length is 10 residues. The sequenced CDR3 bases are TGCAGTGTGGCGGATAATGAG. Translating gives CSVADNE. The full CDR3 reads CSVADNEQFF.

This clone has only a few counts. CDR3 DNA (partial): TGTGCCAGCAGCCCAAGAGGGCGGGATGGC. It translates to CASSPRGRDG. The whole CDR3 is CASSPRGRDGYTF. J is TRBJ1-2 and V is TRBV16; no firm D call. The CDR3 end falls 3 residues outside the read, so it is completed with the germline J gene. The CDR3 runs to 13 residues. V was clipped by 4 bases and J by 6 bases, with 12 bases between them. Looked up from germline, CDR1 is KGHSY and CDR2 is FQNENV.

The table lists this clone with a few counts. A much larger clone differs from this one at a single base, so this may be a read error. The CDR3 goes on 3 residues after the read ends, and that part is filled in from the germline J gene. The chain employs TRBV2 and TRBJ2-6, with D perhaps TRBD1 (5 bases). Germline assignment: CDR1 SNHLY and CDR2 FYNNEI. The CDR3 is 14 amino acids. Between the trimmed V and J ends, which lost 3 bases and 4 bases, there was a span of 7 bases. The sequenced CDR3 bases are TGTGCCAGCAGTGACAGGGCCGGGGCCAACGTC. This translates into CASSDRAGANV. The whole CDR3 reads CASSDRAGANVLTF.

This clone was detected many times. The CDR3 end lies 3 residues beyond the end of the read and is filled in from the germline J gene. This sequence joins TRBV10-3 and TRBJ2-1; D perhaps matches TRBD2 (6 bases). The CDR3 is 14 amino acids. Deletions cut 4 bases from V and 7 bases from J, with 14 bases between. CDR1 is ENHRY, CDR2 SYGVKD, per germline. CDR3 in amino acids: CAISVEGRGNEQFF. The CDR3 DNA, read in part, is TGTGCCATCAGTGTAGAAGGCCGGGGGAATGAG.

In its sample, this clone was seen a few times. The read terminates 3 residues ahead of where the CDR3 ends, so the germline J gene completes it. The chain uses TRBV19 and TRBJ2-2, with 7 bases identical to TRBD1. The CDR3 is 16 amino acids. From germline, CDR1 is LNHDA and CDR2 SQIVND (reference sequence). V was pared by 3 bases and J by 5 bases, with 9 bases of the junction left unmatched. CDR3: CASSISYRGGTGELFF. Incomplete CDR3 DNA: TGTGCCAGTAGTATTTCGTACAGGGGTGGTACCGGGGAG.

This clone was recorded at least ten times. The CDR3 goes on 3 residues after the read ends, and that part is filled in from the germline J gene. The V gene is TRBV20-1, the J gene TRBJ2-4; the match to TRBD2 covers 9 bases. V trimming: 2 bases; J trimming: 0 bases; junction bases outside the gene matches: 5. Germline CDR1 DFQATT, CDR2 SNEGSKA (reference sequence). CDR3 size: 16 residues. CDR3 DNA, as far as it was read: TGCAGTGCTAGAAGGGGCGGGGGGGGAGCCAAAAACATT. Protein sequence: CSARRGGGGAKNI. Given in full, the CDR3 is CSARRGGGGAKNIQYF.

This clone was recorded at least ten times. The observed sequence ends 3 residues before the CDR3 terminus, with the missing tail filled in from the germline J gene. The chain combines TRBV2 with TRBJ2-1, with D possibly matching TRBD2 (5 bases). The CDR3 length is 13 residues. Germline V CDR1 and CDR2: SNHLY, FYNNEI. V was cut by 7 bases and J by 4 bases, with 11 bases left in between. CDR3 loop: CASIQTGYNEQFF. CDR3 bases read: TGTGCCAGCATCCAAACGGGGTACAATGAG.

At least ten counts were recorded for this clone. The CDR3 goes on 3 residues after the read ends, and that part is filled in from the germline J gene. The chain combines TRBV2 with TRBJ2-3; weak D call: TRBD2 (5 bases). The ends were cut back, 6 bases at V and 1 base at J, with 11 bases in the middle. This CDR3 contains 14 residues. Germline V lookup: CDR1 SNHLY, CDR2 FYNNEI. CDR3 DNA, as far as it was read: TGTGCCAGCAGGGCCACCGGGGGCACAGATACG. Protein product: CASRATGGTDT. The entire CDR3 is CASRATGGTDTQYF.

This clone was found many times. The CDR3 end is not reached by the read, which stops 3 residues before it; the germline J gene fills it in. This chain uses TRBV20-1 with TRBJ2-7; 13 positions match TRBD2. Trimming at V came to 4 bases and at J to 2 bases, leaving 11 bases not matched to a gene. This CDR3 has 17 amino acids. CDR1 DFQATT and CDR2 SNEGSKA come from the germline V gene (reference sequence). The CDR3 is CSAITTSGRASPYEQYF. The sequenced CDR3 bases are TGCAGTGCTATCACAACTAGCGGGAGGGCCTCACCCTACGAG.

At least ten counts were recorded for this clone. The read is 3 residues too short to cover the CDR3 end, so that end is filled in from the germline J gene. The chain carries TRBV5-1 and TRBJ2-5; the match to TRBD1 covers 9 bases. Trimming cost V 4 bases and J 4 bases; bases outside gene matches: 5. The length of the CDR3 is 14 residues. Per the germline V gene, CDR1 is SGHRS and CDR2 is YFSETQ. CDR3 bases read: TGCGCCAGCAGCCGGACAGGGGCGGCAGAGACC. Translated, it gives CASSRTGAAET. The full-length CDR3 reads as CASSRTGAAETQYF.

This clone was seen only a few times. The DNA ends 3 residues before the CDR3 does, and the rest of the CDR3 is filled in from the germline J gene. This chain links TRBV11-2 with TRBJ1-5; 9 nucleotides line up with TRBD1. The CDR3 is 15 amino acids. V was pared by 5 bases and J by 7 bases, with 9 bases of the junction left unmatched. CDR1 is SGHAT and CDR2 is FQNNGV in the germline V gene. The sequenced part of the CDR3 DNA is TGTGCCAGCAGCCGCGGCGGGGACAGGGCCCAGCCC. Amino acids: CASSRGGDRAQP. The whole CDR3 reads CASSRGGDRAQPQHF.

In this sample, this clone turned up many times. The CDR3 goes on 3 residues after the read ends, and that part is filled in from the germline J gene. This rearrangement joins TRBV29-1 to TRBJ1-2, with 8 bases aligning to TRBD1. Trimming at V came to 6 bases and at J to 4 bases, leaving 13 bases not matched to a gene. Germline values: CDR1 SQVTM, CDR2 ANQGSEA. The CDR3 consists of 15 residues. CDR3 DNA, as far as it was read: TGCAGCGTCCTTAGAATGGGACAGGTGATCTATGGC. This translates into CSVLRMGQVIYG. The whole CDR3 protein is CSVLRMGQVIYGYTF.

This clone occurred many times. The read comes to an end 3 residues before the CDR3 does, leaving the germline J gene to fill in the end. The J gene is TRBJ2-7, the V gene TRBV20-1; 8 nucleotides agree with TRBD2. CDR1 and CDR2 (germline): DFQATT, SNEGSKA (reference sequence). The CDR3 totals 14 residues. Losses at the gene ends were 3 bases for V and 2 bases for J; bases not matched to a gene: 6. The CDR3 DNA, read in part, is TGCAGTGCTAGGGGACTAGAAAGGGCCTACGAG. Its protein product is CSARGLERAYE. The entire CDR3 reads CSARGLERAYEQYF.

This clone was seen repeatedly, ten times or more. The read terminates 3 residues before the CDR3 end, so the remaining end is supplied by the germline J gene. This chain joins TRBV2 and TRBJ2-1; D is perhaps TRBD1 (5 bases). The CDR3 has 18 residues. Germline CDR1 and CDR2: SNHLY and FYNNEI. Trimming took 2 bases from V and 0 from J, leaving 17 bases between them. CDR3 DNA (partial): TGTGCCAGCAGTGAAATAGGGGCAGGCCGTACCTCCTACAATGAG. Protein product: CASSEIGAGRTSYNE. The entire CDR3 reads CASSEIGAGRTSYNEQFF.

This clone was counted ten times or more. Partial CDR3 DNA: TGCGCCAGCAGCTCCGTACAGGGGACTAATGAAAAA. Its protein is CASSSVQGTNEK. From start to end, the CDR3 is CASSSVQGTNEKLFF. This sequence joins TRBV5-1 and TRBJ1-4; 7 positions match TRBD1. The observed sequence ends 3 residues before the CDR3 terminus, with the missing tail filled in from the germline J gene. The CDR3 totals 15 residues. CDR1 is SGHRS and CDR2 is YFSETQ in the germline V gene. V lost 3 bases and J lost 2; bases outside the gene matches: 4.

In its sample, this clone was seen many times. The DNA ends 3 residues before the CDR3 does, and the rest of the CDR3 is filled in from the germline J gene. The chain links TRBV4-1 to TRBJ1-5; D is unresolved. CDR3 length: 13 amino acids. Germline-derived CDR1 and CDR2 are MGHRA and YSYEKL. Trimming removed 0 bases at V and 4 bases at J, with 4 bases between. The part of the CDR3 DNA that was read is TGCGCCAGCAGCCAAGATGTAAATCAGCCC. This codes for CASSQDVNQP. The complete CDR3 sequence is CASSQDVNQPQHF.

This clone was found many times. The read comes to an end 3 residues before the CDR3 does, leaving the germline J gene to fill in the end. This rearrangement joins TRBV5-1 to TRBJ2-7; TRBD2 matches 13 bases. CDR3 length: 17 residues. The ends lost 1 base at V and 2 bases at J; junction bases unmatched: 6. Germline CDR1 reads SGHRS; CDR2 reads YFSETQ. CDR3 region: CASSLNPGLAGAYEQYF. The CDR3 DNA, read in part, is TGCGCCAGCAGCTTGAACCCCGGACTAGCGGGGGCCTACGAG.

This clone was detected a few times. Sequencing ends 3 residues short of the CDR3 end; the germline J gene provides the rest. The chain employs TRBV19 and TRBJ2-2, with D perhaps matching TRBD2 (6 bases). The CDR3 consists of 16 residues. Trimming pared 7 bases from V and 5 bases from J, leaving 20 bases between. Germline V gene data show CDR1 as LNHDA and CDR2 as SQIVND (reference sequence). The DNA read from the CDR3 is TGTGCCAGTACTAGAGGACCGGGACTCTCAACCGGGGAG. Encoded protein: CASTRGPGLSTGE. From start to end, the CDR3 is CASTRGPGLSTGELFF. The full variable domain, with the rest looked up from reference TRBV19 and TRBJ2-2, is DGGITQSPKYLFRKEGQNVTLSCEQNLNHDAMYWYRQDPGQGLRLIYYSQIVNDFQKGDIAEGYSVSREKKESFPLTVTSAQKNPTAFYLCASTRGPGLSTGELFFGEGSRLTVL.

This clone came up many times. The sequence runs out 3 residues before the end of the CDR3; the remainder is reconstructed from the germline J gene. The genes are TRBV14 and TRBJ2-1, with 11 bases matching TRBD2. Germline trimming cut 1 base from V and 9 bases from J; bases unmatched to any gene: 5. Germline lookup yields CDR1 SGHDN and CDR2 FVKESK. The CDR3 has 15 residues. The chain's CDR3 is CASSQVVAGGGEQFF. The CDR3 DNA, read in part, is TGTGCCAGCAGCCAAGTAGTAGCGGGAGGGGGTGAG.

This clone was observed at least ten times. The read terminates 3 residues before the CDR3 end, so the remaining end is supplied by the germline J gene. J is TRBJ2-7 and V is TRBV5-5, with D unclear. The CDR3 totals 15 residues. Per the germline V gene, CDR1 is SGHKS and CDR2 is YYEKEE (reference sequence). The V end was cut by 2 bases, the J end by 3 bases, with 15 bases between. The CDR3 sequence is CASSFRLVGGYEQYF. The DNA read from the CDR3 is TGTGCCAGCAGCTTTAGGCTAGTGGGTGGCTACGAG.

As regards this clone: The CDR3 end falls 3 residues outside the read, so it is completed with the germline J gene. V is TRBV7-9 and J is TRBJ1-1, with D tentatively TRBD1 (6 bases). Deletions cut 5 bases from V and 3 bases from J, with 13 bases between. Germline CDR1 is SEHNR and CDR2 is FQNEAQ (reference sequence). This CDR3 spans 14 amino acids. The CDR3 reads CASSKTGLDTEAFF. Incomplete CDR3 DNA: TGTGCCAGCAGCAAAACAGGGTTAGACACTGAA.

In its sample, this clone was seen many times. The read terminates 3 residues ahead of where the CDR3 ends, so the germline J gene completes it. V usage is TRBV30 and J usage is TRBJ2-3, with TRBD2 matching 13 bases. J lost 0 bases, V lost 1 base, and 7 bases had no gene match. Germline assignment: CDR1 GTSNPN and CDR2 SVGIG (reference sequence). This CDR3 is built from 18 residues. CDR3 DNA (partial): TGTGCCTGGAGTGGAAGCAAGGGACTAGCGGGAAGCACAGATACG. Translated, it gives CAWSGSKGLAGSTDT. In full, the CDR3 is CAWSGSKGLAGSTDTQYF. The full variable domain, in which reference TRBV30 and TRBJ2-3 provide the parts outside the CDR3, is SQTIHQWPATLVQPVGSPLSLECTVEGTSNPNLYWYRQAAGRGLQLLFYSVGIGQISSEVPQNLSASRPQDRQFILSSKKLLLSDSGFYLCAWSGSKGLAGSTDTQYFGPGTRLTVL.

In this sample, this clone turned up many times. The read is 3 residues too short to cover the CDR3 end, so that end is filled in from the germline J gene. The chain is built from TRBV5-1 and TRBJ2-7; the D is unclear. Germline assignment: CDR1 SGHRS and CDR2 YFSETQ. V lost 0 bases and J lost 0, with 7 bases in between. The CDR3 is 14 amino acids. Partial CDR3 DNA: TGCGCCAGCAGCTTGGCCTCCAGCTCCTACGAG. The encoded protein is CASSLASSSYE. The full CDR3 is CASSLASSSYEQYF.